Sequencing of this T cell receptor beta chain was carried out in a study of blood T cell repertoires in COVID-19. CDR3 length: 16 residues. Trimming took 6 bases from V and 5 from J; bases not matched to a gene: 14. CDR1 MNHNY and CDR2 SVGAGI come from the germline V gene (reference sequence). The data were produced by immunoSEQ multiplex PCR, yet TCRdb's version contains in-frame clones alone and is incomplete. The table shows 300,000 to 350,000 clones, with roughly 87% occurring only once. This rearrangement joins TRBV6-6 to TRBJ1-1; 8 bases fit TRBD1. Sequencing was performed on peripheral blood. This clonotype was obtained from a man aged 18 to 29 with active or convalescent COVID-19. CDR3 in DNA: TGTGCCAGCAGATCCAGCCCGGGACAGGAGAAGACTGAAGCTTTCTTT. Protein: CASRSSPGQEKTEAFF.